This is a list of T cell receptor beta chains from one sample in a study of Ad26.COV2.S vaccination and SARS-CoV-2 variants. Clones were sequenced by immunoSEQ multiplex PCR, and TCRdb holds only the in-frame ones, with some missing. The data hold 450,000 to 550,000 clones, with about 88% observed a single time. The starting material was peripheral blood, obtained in a trial of Ad26.COV2.S vaccine versus placebo. Receptors were obtained from a person between 18 and 65 years old who received the Ad26.COV2.S COVID-19 vaccine or a placebo. Both conserved end residues are part of each CDR3. D genes are given only for firm matches. Not all rows give a size; the values are once, few, many and, for expanded clones, a class.

CDR3 protein	CDR3 DNA	clone size	V gene	J gene	CDR3 length	D gene
CASSVQGEAFF	TGTGCCAGCAGCGTCCAGGGCGAGGCTTTCTTT	NA	TRBV9	TRBJ1-1	11	NA
CASSFGVTNSYNEQFF	TGTGCCAGCAGTTTTGGGGTCACAAACTCCTACAATGAGCAGTTCTTC	NA	TRBV6-5	TRBJ2-1	16	NA
CASSSLPGGEMYTGELFF	TGTGCCAGCAGCTCATTGCCCGGGGGTGAAATGTACACCGGGGAGCTGTTTTTT	once	TRBV7-6	TRBJ2-2	18	NA
CASSEGSRSEEKLFF	TGTGCCAGCAGTGAAGGTAGCAGATCCGAAGAAAAACTGTTTTTT	NA	TRBV2	TRBJ1-4	15	NA
CASRRQPNTEAFF	TGTGCCAGCAGAAGACAACCGAACACTGAAGCTTTCTTT	NA	TRBV11-2	TRBJ1-1	13	NA
CASTGDRGVWEQYF	TGTGCCAGCACAGGGGACAGGGGGGTTTGGGAGCAGTACTTC	NA	TRBV6-5	TRBJ2-7	14	TRBD1
CAWSVGGHSNQPQHF	TGTGCCTGGAGTGTAGGGGGACATAGCAATCAGCCCCAGCATTTT	NA	TRBV30	TRBJ1-5	15	NA
CASSTSGSQYF	TGTGCCAGCAGCACAAGCGGGTCCCAGTACTTC	NA	TRBV2	TRBJ2-5	11	NA
CASSPHAEAFF	TGTGCCAGCAGTCCGCATGCTGAAGCTTTCTTT	NA	TRBV12-3/TRBV12-4	TRBJ1-1	11	NA
CAWTRGGAGGTYEQYF	TGTGCCTGGACCAGGGGAGGAGCGGGAGGGACCTACGAGCAGTACTTC	NA	TRBV30	TRBJ2-7	16	TRBD2
CASSLSSVTEAFF	TGTGCCAGCAGCTTATCCTCGGTCACTGAAGCTTTCTTT	NA	TRBV7-2	TRBJ1-1	13	NA
CASSLVGYEQYF	TGTGCCAGCAGCTTGGTGGGGTACGAGCAGTACTTC	NA	TRBV5-5	TRBJ2-7	12	NA
CASRPSRSGGYNEQFF	TGTGCCAGCAGGCCCTCCCGGAGCGGGGGCTACAATGAGCAGTTCTTC	NA	TRBV6-6	TRBJ2-1	16	TRBD2
CASRPRDRGEQYF	TGTGCCAGCAGGCCCCGGGACAGGGGCGAGCAGTACTTC	NA	TRBV6-6	TRBJ2-7	13	TRBD1
CASSLAVGSSYGYTF	TGCGCCAGCAGCTTGGCCGTAGGAAGCTCCTATGGCTACACCTTC	NA	TRBV5-1	TRBJ1-2	15	NA
CASSSGPMNTGELFF	TGTGCCAGCTCTTCGGGGCCAATGAACACCGGGGAGCTGTTTTTT	NA	TRBV2	TRBJ2-2	15	NA
CASSGQGGMNTEAFF	TGTGCCAGCTCAGGACAGGGGGGCATGAACACTGAAGCTTTCTTT	NA	TRBV18	TRBJ1-1	15	TRBD1
CASRQDYEQYF	TGTGCCAGCAGGCAAGACTACGAGCAGTACTTC	NA	TRBV27	TRBJ2-7	11	NA
CASSPPGTNNEKLFF	TGTGCCAGCAGCCCCCCCGGGACAAATAATGAAAAACTGTTTTTT	once	TRBV7-9	TRBJ1-4	15	NA
CASRRDGAYLYTF	TGTGCCAGCAGGCGGGACGGAGCGTATCTCTACACCTTC	many	TRBV2	TRBJ1-2	13	NA
CASSLGANFYNEQFF	TGCGCCAGCAGCTTGGGGGCAAATTTCTACAATGAGCAGTTCTTC	NA	TRBV5-1	TRBJ2-1	15	NA
CASSPDRTNRNRNTEAFF	TGTGCCAGCAGTCCGGACAGGACGAACAGGAACCGGAACACTGAAGCTTTCTTT	NA	TRBV6-6	TRBJ1-1	18	TRBD1
CASRPRRLDDNEQFF	TGTGCCAGCAGACCCCGACGGCTAGACGACAATGAGCAGTTCTTC	NA	TRBV6-5	TRBJ2-1	15	NA
CASSIGQGGYQPQHF	TGTGCCAGTAGTATAGGGCAGGGTGGGTATCAGCCCCAGCATTTT	NA	TRBV19	TRBJ1-5	15	NA
CAWSSGTEQFF	TGTGCCTGGAGTAGCGGGACTGAGCAGTTCTTC	NA	TRBV30	TRBJ2-1	11	TRBD2
CASSFETGVGEQYF	TGTGCCAGCAGTTTCGAGACAGGGGTTGGAGAGCAGTACTTC	NA	TRBV27	TRBJ2-7	14	TRBD1
CASSTRGRVSPLHF	TGTGCCAGCAGTACCAGGGGGCGCGTGTCACCCCTCCACTTT	NA	TRBV6-2/TRBV6-3	TRBJ1-6	14	TRBD1
CASSGPGLQFF	TGCGCCAGCAGCGGCCCGGGTTTGCAGTTCTTC	NA	TRBV4-1	TRBJ2-1	11	NA
CASSLSGQSFLREQYF	TGTGCCAGCAGCTTATCTGGACAGTCCTTCCTTCGCGAGCAGTACTTC	NA	TRBV7-8	TRBJ2-7	16	NA
CASSRGATSGELFF	TGTGCCAGCTCACGGGGGGCGACATCCGGGGAGCTGTTTTTT	NA	TRBV18	TRBJ2-2	14	NA
CASSMGNTEAFF	TGCGCCAGCAGCATGGGGAACACTGAAGCTTTCTTT	few	TRBV5-1	TRBJ1-1	12	NA
CASSMKATGYEQYF	TGTGCCAGTAGTATGAAGGCGACGGGATACGAGCAGTACTTC	NA	TRBV19	TRBJ2-7	14	NA
CSVQASWGSTDTQYF	TGCAGCGTTCAAGCCTCTTGGGGGAGCACAGATACGCAGTATTTT	NA	TRBV29-1	TRBJ2-3	15	NA
CASSLDGSNTEAFF	TGTGCCAGCAGCTTGGACGGATCGAACACTGAAGCTTTCTTT	NA	TRBV7-3	TRBJ1-1	14	NA
CASSPRTGDGYTF	TGTGCCAGCTCACCGAGGACAGGGGATGGCTACACCTTC	NA	TRBV18	TRBJ1-2	13	TRBD1
CASSPDRGGYTF	TGTGCCAGCAGCCCAGACAGGGGTGGCTACACCTTC	NA	TRBV14	TRBJ1-2	12	TRBD1
CASDRPSLYNEQFF	TGTGCCAGCGATCGGCCTTCCCTGTACAATGAGCAGTTCTTC	NA	TRBV7-9	TRBJ2-1	14	NA
CAWSLGQGYQPQHF	TGTGCCTGGAGTTTGGGACAGGGGTATCAGCCCCAGCATTTT	NA	TRBV30	TRBJ1-5	14	TRBD1
CAWSLSNTQYF	TGTGCCTGGAGTCTGTCAAATACGCAGTATTTT	NA	TRBV30	TRBJ2-3	11	NA
CASRSKTGYYNEQFF	TGCGCCAGCAGATCCAAGACAGGGTACTACAATGAGCAGTTCTTC	NA	TRBV5-1	TRBJ2-1	15	TRBD1
CASRPQWSGTDTQYF	TGTGCCAGCAGACCCCAGTGGTCAGGCACAGATACGCAGTATTTT	NA	TRBV5-4	TRBJ2-3	15	NA
CAIQGFDVSGEGTEAFF	TGTGCCATCCAGGGTTTCGACGTGTCGGGGGAAGGAACTGAAGCTTTCTTT	NA	TRBV10-3	TRBJ1-1	17	NA